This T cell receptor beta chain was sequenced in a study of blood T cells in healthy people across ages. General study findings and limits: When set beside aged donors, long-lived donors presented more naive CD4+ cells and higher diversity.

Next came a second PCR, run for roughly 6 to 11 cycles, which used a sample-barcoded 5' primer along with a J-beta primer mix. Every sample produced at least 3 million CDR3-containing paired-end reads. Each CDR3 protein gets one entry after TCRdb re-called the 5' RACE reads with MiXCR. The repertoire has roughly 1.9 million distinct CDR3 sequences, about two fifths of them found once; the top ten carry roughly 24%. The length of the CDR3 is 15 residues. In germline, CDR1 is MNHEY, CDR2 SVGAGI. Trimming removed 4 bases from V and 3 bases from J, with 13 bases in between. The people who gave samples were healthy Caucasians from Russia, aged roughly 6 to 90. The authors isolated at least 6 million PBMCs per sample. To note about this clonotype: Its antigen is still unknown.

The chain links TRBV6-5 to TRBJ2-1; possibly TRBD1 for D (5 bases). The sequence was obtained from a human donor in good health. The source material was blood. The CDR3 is CASSLDSPIYNEQFF. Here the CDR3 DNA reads TGTGCCAGCAGTTTAGACAGCCCAATCTACAATGAGCAGTTCTTC.